This is a list of T cell receptor beta chains from one sample in a study of cytomegalovirus exposure and HLA in healthy donors. Data came from immunoSEQ multiplex PCR; TCRdb stores just in-frame clones and leaves some out. The repertoire holds approximately 140,000 clones, with about four fifths as singletons. The specimen was PBMCs. These receptors all come from a male donor in good health and CMV-seropositive. The CDR3 runs from the conserved cysteine through the conserved F or W. The order of the fields is D gene, J gene, clone size, V gene, CDR3 DNA, CDR3 protein. A D gene is named only where the DNA matches it firmly. Clone size, where shown, is once, few, many, or a class for clones that have expanded.

d_call: .; j_call: TRBJ1-5; clone_size: .; v_call: TRBV6-4; cdr3_nt: TGTGCCAGCAGTGACCCGACAAGGGGAAAGGGGGCCCAGCATTTT; cdr3_aa: CASSDPTRGKGAQHF
d_call: .; j_call: TRBJ1-1; clone_size: .; v_call: TRBV29-1; cdr3_nt: TGCAGCGTACCTCCCCGGGAGAGGGCTGAAGCTTTCTTT; cdr3_aa: CSVPPRERAEAFF
d_call: .; j_call: TRBJ2-5; clone_size: .; v_call: TRBV25-1; cdr3_nt: TGTGCCAGCAGTGAATACAATGGACTGTACCAAGAGACCCAGTACTTC; cdr3_aa: CASSEYNGLYQETQYF
d_call: TRBD1; j_call: TRBJ2-1; clone_size: .; v_call: TRBV18; cdr3_nt: TGTGCCAGCTTTTCGATGACAGGGTACAATGAGCAGTTCTTC; cdr3_aa: CASFSMTGYNEQFF
d_call: TRBD1; j_call: TRBJ2-3; clone_size: .; v_call: TRBV29-1; cdr3_nt: TGCAGCGTTGGCCTCGGGACAGGAGGAGATACGCAGTATTTT; cdr3_aa: CSVGLGTGGDTQYF
d_call: .; j_call: TRBJ2-1; clone_size: .; v_call: TRBV18; cdr3_nt: TGTGCCAGCTCACCCCTCAGGGGGGAGGACAATGAGCAGTTCTTC; cdr3_aa: CASSPLRGEDNEQFF
d_call: TRBD2; j_call: TRBJ2-7; clone_size: .; v_call: TRBV7-9; cdr3_nt: TGTGCCAGCAGCCAACGGACTAGCGGCCACGAGCAGTACTTC; cdr3_aa: CASSQRTSGHEQYF
d_call: TRBD1; j_call: TRBJ2-1; clone_size: .; v_call: TRBV15; cdr3_nt: TGTGCCACCAGCAGAGCCATCACGACAGGGGGCGAGTTCTCACATCCCAACAATGAGCAGTTCTTC; cdr3_aa: CATSRAITTGGEFSHPNNEQFF
d_call: TRBD2; j_call: TRBJ2-1; clone_size: .; v_call: TRBV28; cdr3_nt: TGTGCCAGCAGTACCTTCTTTAGCGGGAGGGCCGAACCCAATGAGCAGTTCTTC; cdr3_aa: CASSTFFSGRAEPNEQFF
d_call: TRBD1; j_call: TRBJ1-4; clone_size: .; v_call: TRBV18; cdr3_nt: TGTGCCAGCCAGGGACAGGTTAATGAAAAACTGTTTTTT; cdr3_aa: CASQGQVNEKLFF
d_call: .; j_call: TRBJ1-2; clone_size: .; v_call: TRBV6-1; cdr3_nt: TGTGCCAGCAGTCCGGACAGTTACTATGGCTACACCTTC; cdr3_aa: CASSPDSYYGYTF
d_call: .; j_call: TRBJ2-1; clone_size: few; v_call: TRBV4-3; cdr3_nt: TGCGCCAGCAGTTCTCGGGAGCCGTCCTACAATGAGCAGTTCTTC; cdr3_aa: CASSSREPSYNEQFF
d_call: .; j_call: TRBJ1-1; clone_size: .; v_call: TRBV7-3; cdr3_nt: TGTGCCAGCAGCTTAGTCGAGGGAACGAACACTGAAGCTTTCTTT; cdr3_aa: CASSLVEGTNTEAFF
d_call: .; j_call: TRBJ2-2; clone_size: .; v_call: TRBV18; cdr3_nt: TGTGCCAGCTCACCCCAGACAGTGCTGAACACCGGGGAGCTGTTTTTT; cdr3_aa: CASSPQTVLNTGELFF
d_call: .; j_call: TRBJ2-7; clone_size: once; v_call: TRBV2; cdr3_nt: TGTGCCAGCAGTGAGGGCAACGAGCAGTACTTC; cdr3_aa: CASSEGNEQYF
d_call: .; j_call: TRBJ1-3; clone_size: few; v_call: TRBV6-5; cdr3_nt: TGTGCCAGCGGGGGACTCTCTGGAAACACCATATATTTT; cdr3_aa: CASGGLSGNTIYF
d_call: TRBD2; j_call: TRBJ2-1; clone_size: .; v_call: TRBV4-3; cdr3_nt: TGCGCCAGCAGCCAAGTGACGGGAGGCTTGGAGCAGTTCTTC; cdr3_aa: CASSQVTGGLEQFF
d_call: TRBD1; j_call: TRBJ2-7; clone_size: .; v_call: TRBV7-8; cdr3_nt: TGTGCCAGCAGCTTAAGCCCGACAGGGGTCGAGCAGTACTTC; cdr3_aa: CASSLSPTGVEQYF
d_call: TRBD1; j_call: TRBJ1-2; clone_size: .; v_call: TRBV6-5; cdr3_nt: TGTGCCAGCCGGCGAGGGGGCGCGGATGGCTACACCTTC; cdr3_aa: CASRRGGADGYTF
d_call: .; j_call: TRBJ1-5; clone_size: .; v_call: TRBV28; cdr3_nt: TGTGCCAGCAGTTCCTTGGGGGGAGTCGGCAATCAGCCCCAGCATTTT; cdr3_aa: CASSSLGGVGNQPQHF
d_call: .; j_call: TRBJ1-5; clone_size: .; v_call: TRBV9; cdr3_nt: TGTGCCAGCAGCGTTGGCACCAACAATCAGCCCCAGCATTTT; cdr3_aa: CASSVGTNNQPQHF
d_call: TRBD1; j_call: TRBJ2-7; clone_size: .; v_call: TRBV27; cdr3_nt: TGTGCCAGCGGCCCCTGGACAGGGAACTACGAGCAGTACTTC; cdr3_aa: CASGPWTGNYEQYF
d_call: .; j_call: TRBJ1-5; clone_size: .; v_call: TRBV7-2; cdr3_nt: TGTGCCAGCAGCTTAGTTGATATGGCCCGAAGCAATCAGCCCCAGCATTTT; cdr3_aa: CASSLVDMARSNQPQHF
d_call: TRBD1; j_call: TRBJ2-2; clone_size: once; v_call: TRBV4-3; cdr3_nt: TGCGCCAGCAGCCAGGGGACAGGGAACACCGGGGAGCTGTTTTTT; cdr3_aa: CASSQGTGNTGELFF
d_call: TRBD2; j_call: TRBJ2-1; clone_size: .; v_call: TRBV5-4; cdr3_nt: TGTGCCAGCAGCTCCGACCGATTCGGGACTAGAAGGGACAATGAGCAGTTCTTC; cdr3_aa: CASSSDRFGTRRDNEQFF